This TCR beta chain was sequenced during a study of blood T cell repertoires in COVID-19. Whole-study context: Sites in the United States, Italy and Spain provided acute and convalescent COVID-19 samples.

J was trimmed by 3 bases and V by 4 bases; bases with no gene match: 5. Germline V lookup: CDR1 MGHRA, CDR2 YSYEKL. This CDR3 contains 14 residues. How the authors handled the data: Reference gene primer amplification in the assay estimated nucleated cell counts. TCRdb's copy holds only in-frame clones and misses some; the assay was immunoSEQ multiplex PCR. Clone size and the V and J calls come from that table; the DNA yielded D and trimming. The sample shows roughly 87,000 clones, more than 70% of them seen only once. The chain employs TRBV4-1 and TRBJ1-2; 7 bases are shared with TRBD1. Source material: peripheral blood. The clonotype was recovered from a human donor in a cohort sampled during active COVID-19. In DNA form, the CDR3 reads TGCGCCAGCAGCCCGACAGGGTTTCACTATGGCTACACCTTC. Residues: CASSPTGFHYGYTF.